These T cell receptor beta chains were read from a single sample in a study of blood T cell repertoires in COVID-19. The data were produced by immunoSEQ multiplex PCR, yet TCRdb's version contains in-frame clones alone and is incomplete. The sample holds about 100,000 clones; roughly 90% are singletons and the top ten take 1.5%. What was sequenced was peripheral blood. These receptors originate from a human donor with active COVID-19. The donor label of this sample is uncertain. CDR3s include the opening cysteine and the closing phenylalanine or tryptophan. The order of the fields is CDR3 protein, CDR3 DNA, D gene, clone size, V gene, J gene. A D gene is named only where the DNA matches it firmly. Size tells how often a clone was seen (once, few, many) or the class of an expanded clone, and some rows leave it out.

CDR3 protein: CASSKVGRVYEQYF
CDR3 DNA: TGTGCCAGCAGCAAAGTGGGCAGGGTATACGAGCAGTACTTC
D gene: NA
clone size: NA
V gene: TRBV21-1
J gene: TRBJ2-7

CDR3 protein: CASPGVPYEQYF
CDR3 DNA: TGTGCCAGCCCGGGGGTGCCCTACGAGCAGTACTTC
D gene: NA
clone size: NA
V gene: TRBV21-1
J gene: TRBJ2-7

CDR3 protein: CASSDSGLAGSTDTQYF
CDR3 DNA: TGTGCCAGCAGTGACTCGGGCCTAGCGGGGAGCACAGATACGCAGTATTTT
D gene: TRBD2
clone size: NA
V gene: TRBV6-4
J gene: TRBJ2-3

CDR3 protein: CASSDKGPYEQYF
CDR3 DNA: TGTGCCAGTAGTGATAAGGGGCCATACGAGCAGTACTTC
D gene: NA
clone size: NA
V gene: TRBV19
J gene: TRBJ2-7

CDR3 protein: CASSPLLGQGARAHYGYTF
CDR3 DNA: TGTGCTAGCAGCCCCCTGCTGGGACAGGGGGCAAGAGCTCACTATGGCTACACCTTC
D gene: TRBD1
clone size: NA
V gene: TRBV7-7
J gene: TRBJ1-2

CDR3 protein: CASSLIGTAGRTSGYTF
CDR3 DNA: TGTGCCAGCAGCCTTATTGGGACTGCCGGCCGAACCAGCGGCTACACCTTC
D gene: NA
clone size: NA
V gene: TRBV11-2
J gene: TRBJ1-2

CDR3 protein: CASSQGDRINSPLHF
CDR3 DNA: TGCGCCAGCAGCCAAGGGGACAGAATCAATTCACCCCTCCACTTT
D gene: TRBD1
clone size: NA
V gene: TRBV4-1
J gene: TRBJ1-6

CDR3 protein: CASSLGGVTEAFF
CDR3 DNA: TGTGCCAGCAGCTTAGGGGGCGTGACTGAAGCTTTCTTT
D gene: NA
clone size: NA
V gene: TRBV7-2
J gene: TRBJ1-1

CDR3 protein: CAISPNSGTGTYEQYF
CDR3 DNA: TGTGCCATCAGTCCAAACTCCGGGACAGGGACCTACGAGCAGTACTTC
D gene: TRBD1
clone size: NA
V gene: TRBV10-3
J gene: TRBJ2-7

CDR3 protein: CASSLAPSGHNEQFF
CDR3 DNA: TGTGCCAGCAGCTTAGCGCCTAGCGGACACAATGAGCAGTTCTTC
D gene: TRBD2
clone size: NA
V gene: TRBV7-2
J gene: TRBJ2-1

CDR3 protein: CASSWASSYEQYF
CDR3 DNA: TGTGCCAGCAGTTGGGCATCTTCCTACGAGCAGTACTTC
D gene: NA
clone size: NA
V gene: TRBV6-6
J gene: TRBJ2-7

CDR3 protein: CASSLGSRVSYEQYF
CDR3 DNA: TGTGCCAGCAGCTTAGGATCACGGGTCTCCTACGAGCAGTACTTC
D gene: NA
clone size: NA
V gene: TRBV7-9
J gene: TRBJ2-7

CDR3 protein: CASSSRTAIHTDTQYF
CDR3 DNA: TGTGCCAGCAGTAGTCGGACAGCAATACACACAGATACGCAGTATTTT
D gene: NA
clone size: NA
V gene: TRBV5-5
J gene: TRBJ2-3

CDR3 protein: CASSVVGGAIYEQFF
CDR3 DNA: TGTGCCAGCAGCGTAGTTGGCGGGGCGATCTATGAGCAGTTCTTC
D gene: NA
clone size: NA
V gene: TRBV9
J gene: TRBJ2-1

CDR3 protein: CASSPTGTWGYQNTGELFF
CDR3 DNA: TGTGCCAGCAGTCCCACCGGGACATGGGGTTACCAAAACACCGGGGAGCTGTTTTTT
D gene: NA
clone size: NA
V gene: TRBV28
J gene: TRBJ2-2

CDR3 protein: CAWSSSYNSPLHF
CDR3 DNA: TGTGCCTGGAGTTCGTCCTATAATTCACCCCTCCACTTT
D gene: NA
clone size: NA
V gene: TRBV30
J gene: TRBJ1-6

CDR3 protein: CASSTGTSAYEQYF
CDR3 DNA: TGTGCCAGTAGTACCGGGACTAGCGCCTACGAGCAGTACTTC
D gene: TRBD2
clone size: NA
V gene: TRBV19
J gene: TRBJ2-7

CDR3 protein: CASSSISLAGGETQYF
CDR3 DNA: TGCGCCAGCAGCTCGATCTCACTAGCGGGGGGAGAGACCCAGTACTTC
D gene: TRBD2
clone size: once
V gene: TRBV5-1
J gene: TRBJ2-5

CDR3 protein: CASSQDLVSRDYGYTF
CDR3 DNA: TGTGCCAGCAGCCAAGATCTGGTGTCCAGGGACTATGGCTACACCTTC
D gene: NA
clone size: NA
V gene: TRBV3-1/TRBV3-2
J gene: TRBJ1-2

CDR3 protein: CASSYPNDRVKAFF
CDR3 DNA: TGTGCCAGCAGTTACCCTAATGACAGGGTCAAAGCTTTCTTT
D gene: TRBD1
clone size: once
V gene: TRBV6-2/TRBV6-3
J gene: TRBJ1-1

CDR3 protein: CASRGGERKGNEQFF
CDR3 DNA: TGTGCCAGTAGGGGGGGGGAACGTAAAGGGAATGAGCAGTTCTTC
D gene: TRBD2
clone size: NA
V gene: TRBV19
J gene: TRBJ2-1

CDR3 protein: CASSLNDRGLGEQYF
CDR3 DNA: TGTGCCAGCAGTTTAAATGACAGGGGGCTGGGCGAGCAGTACTTC
D gene: TRBD1
clone size: NA
V gene: TRBV6-5
J gene: TRBJ2-7

CDR3 protein: CASTGQGSAYNEQFF
CDR3 DNA: TGTGCCAGTACCGGACAGGGGTCGGCCTACAATGAGCAGTTCTTC
D gene: TRBD1
clone size: NA
V gene: TRBV19
J gene: TRBJ2-1

CDR3 protein: CASSRLGTGQETQYF
CDR3 DNA: TGTGCCAGCAGCCGGCTAGGGACAGGCCAAGAGACCCAGTACTTC
D gene: TRBD1
clone size: NA
V gene: TRBV5-4
J gene: TRBJ2-5

CDR3 protein: CASSFWLEPTGELFF
CDR3 DNA: TGTGCCAGCAGCTTTTGGCTAGAGCCCACCGGGGAGCTGTTTTTT
D gene: NA
clone size: NA
V gene: TRBV5-5
J gene: TRBJ2-2

CDR3 protein: CSVVPSGGANGGALADTQYF
CDR3 DNA: TGCAGCGTTGTTCCTAGCGGGGGGGCGAACGGTGGGGCACTGGCAGATACGCAGTATTTT
D gene: TRBD2
clone size: NA
V gene: TRBV29-1
J gene: TRBJ2-3

CDR3 protein: CASRDRGPMNTEAFF
CDR3 DNA: TGTGCCAGCAGGGACAGGGGGCCGATGAACACTGAAGCTTTCTTT
D gene: TRBD1
clone size: NA
V gene: TRBV2
J gene: TRBJ1-1

CDR3 protein: CATSRDRAEETQYF
CDR3 DNA: TGTGCCACCAGCAGAGATAGAGCCGAAGAGACCCAGTACTTC
D gene: NA
clone size: NA
V gene: TRBV15
J gene: TRBJ2-5

CDR3 protein: CASSNGLLEETQYF
CDR3 DNA: TGCGCCAGCAGCAATGGACTGTTAGAAGAGACCCAGTACTTC
D gene: NA
clone size: NA
V gene: TRBV5-1
J gene: TRBJ2-5

CDR3 protein: CASNQGNNQPQHF
CDR3 DNA: TGCGCCAGCAATCAGGGAAACAATCAGCCCCAGCATTTT
D gene: NA
clone size: NA
V gene: TRBV10-2
J gene: TRBJ1-5

CDR3 protein: CASSLRDRGHGYTF
CDR3 DNA: TGTGCCAGCAGCCTCCGGGACAGGGGGCATGGCTACACCTTC
D gene: TRBD1
clone size: few
V gene: TRBV3-1/TRBV3-2
J gene: TRBJ1-2

CDR3 protein: CASRKDRGQGYNEQFF
CDR3 DNA: TGTGCCAGCAGGAAGGACAGGGGGCAGGGCTACAATGAGCAGTTCTTC
D gene: TRBD1
clone size: NA
V gene: TRBV7-2
J gene: TRBJ2-1

CDR3 protein: CASSLGEGFTEAFF
CDR3 DNA: TGCGCCAGCAGCTTGGGGGAGGGTTTCACTGAAGCTTTCTTT
D gene: NA
clone size: NA
V gene: TRBV5-1
J gene: TRBJ1-1

CDR3 protein: CASSLVSLVAGADTQYF
CDR3 DNA: TGTGCCAGCAGCTTGGTTTCGTTGGTAGCGGGGGCAGATACGCAGTATTTT
D gene: TRBD2
clone size: once
V gene: TRBV7-2
J gene: TRBJ2-3

CDR3 protein: CASSPTGGSSYNEQFF
CDR3 DNA: TGTGCCAGCAGCCCAACGGGGGGGAGCTCCTACAATGAGCAGTTCTTC
D gene: TRBD2
clone size: NA
V gene: TRBV9
J gene: TRBJ2-1

CDR3 protein: CATSPRRGLDTQYF
CDR3 DNA: TGTGCCACCAGCCCCAGGCGGGGCCTGGATACGCAGTATTTT
D gene: NA
clone size: NA
V gene: TRBV15
J gene: TRBJ2-3

CDR3 protein: CASSLKGRGWGDTEAFF
CDR3 DNA: TGTGCCAGCAGTTTAAAGGGCAGGGGCTGGGGAGACACTGAAGCTTTCTTT
D gene: NA
clone size: NA
V gene: TRBV27
J gene: TRBJ1-1

CDR3 protein: CASSLVGGGQETQYF
CDR3 DNA: TGTGCCAGCAGCTTAGTCGGGGGGGGACAAGAGACCCAGTACTTC
D gene: TRBD2
clone size: NA
V gene: TRBV7-2
J gene: TRBJ2-5

CDR3 protein: CASRAGDPLGPNSGNTIYF
CDR3 DNA: TGCGCCAGCCGGGCGGGGGACCCCTTAGGACCGAACTCTGGAAACACCATATATTTT
D gene: NA
clone size: NA
V gene: TRBV23-1
J gene: TRBJ1-3

CDR3 protein: CASSVTGQGANEQYF
CDR3 DNA: TGTGCCAGCAGCGTAACGGGACAGGGCGCTAACGAGCAGTACTTC
D gene: TRBD1
clone size: NA
V gene: TRBV7-9
J gene: TRBJ2-7

CDR3 protein: CASSFQGLNAEAFF
CDR3 DNA: TGTGCCAGCAGCTTTCAGGGCCTTAACGCTGAAGCTTTCTTT
D gene: NA
clone size: NA
V gene: TRBV5-6
J gene: TRBJ1-1

CDR3 protein: CASSSEGPANEKLFF
CDR3 DNA: TGTGCCAGCAGCTCGGAGGGGCCAGCTAATGAAAAACTGTTTTTT
D gene: NA
clone size: NA
V gene: TRBV5-4
J gene: TRBJ1-4

CDR3 protein: CASQRVGAFF
CDR3 DNA: TGTGCCAGCCAACGGGTTGGAGCTTTCTTT
D gene: NA
clone size: NA
V gene: TRBV27
J gene: TRBJ1-1

CDR3 protein: CAWKRAGGELFF
CDR3 DNA: TGTGCCTGGAAACGAGCGGGGGGGGAGCTGTTTTTT
D gene: TRBD2
clone size: once
V gene: TRBV30
J gene: TRBJ2-2

CDR3 protein: CATERAYNEQFF
CDR3 DNA: TGTGCCACTGAGCGGGCATACAATGAGCAGTTCTTC
D gene: NA
clone size: once
V gene: TRBV19
J gene: TRBJ2-1

CDR3 protein: CASSDPGQSTEAFF
CDR3 DNA: TGTGCCAGCAGTGATCCCGGACAGAGCACTGAAGCTTTCTTT
D gene: NA
clone size: once
V gene: TRBV27
J gene: TRBJ1-1

CDR3 protein: CASSRGGAGETGNTIYF
CDR3 DNA: TGTGCCAGCAGCCGAGGGGGAGCGGGGGAGACTGGAAACACCATATATTTT
D gene: NA
clone size: NA
V gene: TRBV6-6
J gene: TRBJ1-3

CDR3 protein: CASSIRTRQESPLHF
CDR3 DNA: TGTGCCAGCTCGATTCGGACCCGACAGGAATCACCCCTCCACTTT
D gene: NA
clone size: NA
V gene: TRBV18
J gene: TRBJ1-6

CDR3 protein: CASRRGGINNEQFF
CDR3 DNA: TGTGCCAGTAGGCGGGGGGGAATAAACAATGAGCAGTTCTTC
D gene: TRBD2
clone size: NA
V gene: TRBV19
J gene: TRBJ2-1

CDR3 protein: CATSDWGAGELFF
CDR3 DNA: TGTGCCACCAGTGATTGGGGGGCCGGGGAGCTGTTTTTT
D gene: NA
clone size: once
V gene: TRBV24-1
J gene: TRBJ2-2

CDR3 protein: CASRGPGGGPEQYF
CDR3 DNA: TGTGCCAGTAGGGGCCCAGGGGGAGGCCCCGAGCAGTACTTC
D gene: NA
clone size: NA
V gene: TRBV19
J gene: TRBJ2-7